Shown below are 24 T cell receptor beta chains from a single sample sequenced in a study of regulatory T cells in long-lasting Graves disease. Documented time point: newly diagnosed GD, antithyroid drugs for less than 3 months. Researchers made the TCR library from RNA that was extracted from PBMCs. Arm-PCR with iRepertoire HTBI primers amplified the CDR3 regions for these TCR beta libraries. One entry per CDR3 protein, called by TCRdb with MiXCR from the multiplex PCR reads. The table lists some 320,000 distinct CDR3 sequences, 15% to 20% of them singletons. The sample consisted of peripheral blood mononuclear cells (PBMCs), taken at new diagnosis, from a patient treated with antithyroid drugs. All receptors come from a female donor with Graves disease.

CDR3 sequence (DNA): TGTGCCCACAGCAGCCCTTTGGAGGGGGCGTATCAGCCCCAGCATTTT. Translated, it gives CAHSSPLEGAYQPQHF. The gene calls are TRBV6-7 and TRBJ1-5; TRBD1 aligns across 7 bases. TRBV6-7 is sorted into the ORF group, with uncertain function. With 11 bases clipped from V and 5 bases from J, the junction kept 18 bases outside the gene matches. The CDR3 has 16 amino acids.

The chain has TRBV7-3 and TRBJ2-2; D gene uncertain. CDR3 length: 19 amino acids. Trimming cost V 2 bases and J 3 bases, with 22 bases left between them. Germline V gene sequence: CDR1 SGHTA, CDR2 FQGTGA. The chain's CDR3 is CASSLGRPWGGNHTGELFF. The CDR3 bases are TGTGCCAGCAGCTTAGGTCGGCCGTGGGGTGGGAATCACACCGGGGAGCTGTTTTTT.

The gene calls are TRBV6-2 or TRBV6-3 and TRBJ2-3; 16 positions agree with TRBD2. The J segment lost 5 bases and the V segment lost 7 bases, leaving 3 bases of the junction unmatched. The CDR3 totals 15 residues. Germline lookup yields CDR1 MNHEY and CDR2 SVGEGT. The CDR3 DNA reads TGTGCCAGCAAGGGACTAGCGGGAGGGGGAGATACGCAGTATTTT. It encodes CASKGLAGGGDTQYF.

This clonotype occurred many times. This rearrangement joins TRBV11-1 to TRBJ2-7; TRBD2 aligns across 9 bases. The CDR3 runs 14 residues. The germline V gene has CDR1 SGHAT and CDR2 FQDESV (reference sequence). After removal of 5 bases from V and 6 bases from J, the junction contained 8 bases not matched to a gene. The CDR3 DNA follows: TGTGCCAGCAGCCTAATAGCGGGAGCGGGCGAGCAGTACTTC. Encoded protein: CASSLIAGAGEQYF.

In its sample, this clonotype was seen many times. This rearrangement joins TRBV2 to TRBJ1-1; weak D call: TRBD1 (5 bases). Trimming pared 10 bases from V and 6 bases from J, leaving 12 bases between. Per the germline V gene, CDR1 is SNHLY and CDR2 is FYNNEI. The CDR3 is 11 residues long. DNA for the CDR3: TGTGCCACCCCTGGGGGGGCTGAAGCTTTCTTT. This encodes CATPGGAEAFF.

This clonotype was observed at least ten times. This chain connects TRBV15 to TRBJ2-1, with D possibly matching TRBD1 (6 bases). Germline V gene lookup returns CDR1 LNHNV and CDR2 YYDKDF (reference sequence). The CDR3 has 19 residues. Trimming shortened V by 0 bases and J by 0 bases, and 18 bases separated the two germline ends. CDR3: CATSRDRVTGPSSYNEQFF. CDR3 nucleotide sequence: TGTGCCACCAGCAGAGATCGGGTAACAGGGCCCAGCTCCTACAATGAGCAGTTCTTC.

This clonotype has a single count. The V and J genes are TRBV2 and TRBJ2-1; TRBD2 is a possible D gene (6 bases). Germline CDR1 is SNHLY and CDR2 is FYNNEI. V lost 7 bases to trimming and J lost 3 bases, with 10 bases between them. This CDR3 has 13 amino acids. The CDR3, as DNA: TGTGCCAGCACCGCGGGATTCTACAATGAGCAGTTCTTC. It translates to CASTAGFYNEQFF.

Ten or more counts support this clonotype. The chain employs TRBV11-2 and TRBJ1-2; no firm D call. Trimming removed 2 bases at V and 2 bases at J, with 9 bases between. CDR1 is SGHAT, CDR2 FQNNGV, per germline. This CDR3 is 14 amino acids long. The CDR3 DNA follows: TGTGCCAGCAGCTTATCACCGGGAAACTATGGCTACACCTTC. As protein: CASSLSPGNYGYTF. The full variable domain, with the rest looked up from reference TRBV11-2 and TRBJ1-2, is EAGVAQSPRYKIIEKRQSVAFWCNPISGHATLYWYQQILGQGPKLLIQFQNNGVVDDSQLPKDRFSAERLKGVDSTLKIQPAKLEDSAVYLCASSLSPGNYGYTFGSGTRLTVV.

This clonotype showed up many times. An end of the junction differs from the germline gene, which may be a read error. The V call is TRBV20-1, the J call TRBJ2-5, with D unclear. The CDR3 is 14 residues long. From germline, CDR1 is DFQATT and CDR2 SNEGSKA (reference sequence). The CDR3 DNA sequence: TGCAGCGCTATTAGGACGGCTAGGACGGAGACCCAGTACTTC. Its translation is CSAIRTARTETQYF.

In its sample, this clonotype was seen a few times. V and J are TRBV4-1 and TRBJ2-5; D is uncertain. CDR3 length: 14 amino acids. The V and J ends lost 0 bases and 1 base respectively, with 6 bases between them. CDR1 and CDR2 from the germline V gene are MGHRA and YSYEKL. The CDR3: CASSQERTQETQYF. In nucleotides, the CDR3 is TGCGCCAGCAGCCAAGAGCGCACCCAAGAGACCCAGTACTTC.

This clonotype was observed a handful of times. CDR3 sequence: CASSHSPPGQGAYF. The CDR3 DNA reads as TGTGCCAGCAGCCATTCACCCCCGGGACAGGGGGCGTACTTC. V gene TRBV7-9 combines with J gene TRBJ2-7; 12 bases line up with TRBD1. V shed 5 bases and J 12 bases; nucleotides not matched to a gene: 11. The CDR3 length is 14 residues. The V gene's germline CDR1 is SEHNR and CDR2 FQNEAQ (reference sequence).

This clonotype was detected many times. J is TRBJ1-2 and V is TRBV7-2; no firm D call. Trimming took 2 bases from V and 1 from J, leaving 11 bases between them. The length of the CDR3 is 15 residues. Germline V lookup: CDR1 SGHTA, CDR2 FQGNSA. This CDR3 is CASSLTIIHNYGYTF. In nucleotides, the CDR3 is TGTGCCAGCAGCTTAACTATTATACATAACTATGGCTACACCTTC.

This clonotype was counted many times. The V and J genes are TRBV19 and TRBJ2-7; 8 bases align to TRBD1. The CDR3 consists of 14 residues. The V and J ends lost 6 bases and 1 base, in that order; junction bases with no gene match: 5. CDR1 is LNHDA, CDR2 SQIVND, per germline (reference sequence). This CDR3 reads CASRTGTGSYEQYF. The CDR3 nucleotides read TGTGCCAGTAGGACCGGGACAGGTTCCTACGAGCAGTACTTC.

This chain joins TRBV14 and TRBJ2-3; D might be TRBD1 or TRBD2, each matching 5 bases. This CDR3 comprises 16 residues. V was clipped by 2 bases and J by 0 bases, with 12 bases between them. CDR1 is SGHDN and CDR2 is FVKESK in the germline V gene. CDR3 nucleotides: TGTGCCAGCAGCCAACGGGGCCTTTTAAGCACAGATACGCAGTATTTT. Its protein is CASSQRGLLSTDTQYF.

On this clonotype: This clone may be a read error of a much larger clone one base away. The rearrangement uses TRBV7-9 and TRBJ2-5; perhaps TRBD2 as D (5 bases). The CDR3 loop spans 14 amino acids. Germline CDR1 is SEHNR and CDR2 is FQNEAQ (reference sequence). The CDR3 reads CASSSDSSKETRYF. CDR3 bases: TGTGCCAGCAGCTCGGACTCCTCTAAAGAGACCCGGTACTTC.

This clonotype was picked up many times. A single base separates this from a much larger clone, so it may be a read error. The chain recombines TRBV11-3 with TRBJ2-7; 8 bases match TRBD1. The CDR3 extends over 16 amino acids. Per germline, CDR1 SGHNT and CDR2 YENEEA. This chain's CDR3 is CANSLAGTGHSYEQYF. CDR3 in DNA: TGTGCCAACAGCTTAGCCGGGACAGGCCACTCCTACGAGCAGTACTTC. Full variable domain (outside the CDR3, taken from reference TRBV11-3 and TRBJ2-7): EAGVVQSPRYKIIEKKQPVAFWCNPISGHNTLYWYLQNLGQGPELLIRYENEEAVDDSQLPKDRFSAERLKGVDSTLKIQPAELGDSAVYLCANSLAGTGHSYEQYFGPGTRLTVT.

This clonotype occurred many times. The CDR3 protein is CSARVGSGRFYEQFF. The DNA for the CDR3 is TGCAGTGCTAGAGTAGGTAGCGGGAGATTCTATGAGCAGTTCTTC. The V and J genes are TRBV20-1 and TRBJ2-1; 9 bases line up with TRBD2. From germline, CDR1 is DFQATT and CDR2 SNEGSKA (reference sequence). This CDR3 spans 15 amino acids. V was pared by 1 base and J by 8 bases, with 9 bases of the junction left unmatched.

With respect to this clonotype: A far larger clone is just one base off, so this is likely a read error. This chain joins TRBV12-3 or TRBV12-4 and TRBJ2-3, with 10 bases fitting TRBD1. The closer fit of TRBJ2-1 to the DNA end suggests the J call may be wrong. The CDR3 sequence is 14 residues long. CDR3 amino acids: CASSLSDRGLEQFF. The DNA for the CDR3 is TGTGCCAGCAGTTTAAGTGACAGGGGGCTTGAGCAGTTCTTC.

In its sample, this clonotype was seen many times. The V and J genes are TRBV6-2 or TRBV6-3 and TRBJ2-7; 14 nucleotides align to TRBD2. After removal of 8 bases from V and 6 bases from J, the junction contained 12 bases not matched to a gene. There are 16 residues in the CDR3. Germline CDR1 and CDR2: MNHEY and SVGEGT. CDR3 bases: TGTGCCAGCTCTACGGGACTAGCGGGAGTGGCCGGCGAGCAGTACTTC. Residues: CASSTGLAGVAGEQYF.

A few counts support this clonotype. A much larger clone lies one base from this, so it may be a read error. The chain is built from TRBV3-1 and TRBJ2-2; 7 bases agree with TRBD1. The germline V gene has CDR1 LGHDT and CDR2 YNNKEL (reference sequence). This CDR3 region has 13 residues. The CDR3 DNA reads TGTGCCAGCCGGCAGGGGGTGACCGGGGAGCTGTATTTT. Protein: CASRQGVTGELYF.

The rearrangement joins TRBV28 to TRBJ2-7; 7 bases line up with TRBD1. This CDR3 comprises 15 residues. V shed 6 bases, J shed 7 bases, and the junction held 15 bases outside the gene matches. Germline V gives CDR1 MDHEN, CDR2 SYDVKM. In DNA, the CDR3 is TGTGCCAGCAGGGGCGACAGGGCCCATTGGTGGGAGCAGTACTTC. It yields the protein CASRGDRAHWWEQYF. The variable domain in full, with the rest retrieved from reference TRBV28 and TRBJ2-7, is DVKVTQSSRYLVKRTGEKVFLECVQDMDHENMFWYRQDPGLGLRLIYFSYDVKMKEKGDIPEGYSVSREKKERFSLILESASTNQTSMYLCASRGDRAHWWEQYFGPGTRLTVT.

This clonotype showed up many times. The chain employs TRBV6-1 and TRBJ2-1; possibly TRBD2 for D (5 bases). Trimming pared 8 bases from V and 2 bases from J, leaving 16 bases between. The CDR3 length is 15 residues. Germline lookup yields CDR1 MNHNS and CDR2 SASEGT. The CDR3 region has the DNA TGTGCCAGCCAGGAGCGGCGACCTACCTACAATGAGCAGTTCTTC. Translated, it gives CASQERRPTYNEQFF.

At least ten counts were recorded for this clonotype. V usage is TRBV6-7 and J usage is TRBJ2-1; D tentatively fits TRBD1 or TRBD2 (5 bases each). TRBV6-7 qualifies as an ORF whose function is uncertain. V was pared by 0 bases and J by 6 bases, with 18 bases between. The CDR3 is made up of 17 amino acids. CDR3 nucleotides: TGTGCCAGCAGTTACTCACCGACTGACGGGACCTTCAATGAGCAGTTCTTC. As protein: CASSYSPTDGTFNEQFF.

This clonotype was seen many times. J is TRBJ2-7 and V is TRBV3-1; D is unresolved. The CDR3 spans 15 residues. The germline CDR1 and CDR2 sequences are LGHDT and YNNKEL (reference sequence). V lost 1 base and J lost 2, with 12 bases in between. The CDR3 bases are TGTGCCAGCAGCCAAGTCCCGGACGGAACCTACGAGCAGTACTTC. Amino acids: CASSQVPDGTYEQYF.